This T cell receptor beta chain was sequenced during a study of T cells in Graves' hyperthyroidism and ophthalmopathy. RNA transcripts yielded amplified TCR beta CDR3 regions. The primer set for the first-round RT-PCR of the TCR CDR3 was HTBI. In TCRdb, the multiplex PCR reads were re-called with MiXCR into one record per CDR3 protein. Of some 300,000 distinct CDR3 sequences listed, approximately 15% were seen once; the top ten hold roughly 7.9%. V was pared by 7 bases and J by 4 bases, with 10 bases of the junction left unmatched. The V gene's germline CDR1 is SGHTA and CDR2 FQGNSA. This CDR3 has 16 residues. This clonotype was seen more than once but under ten times.

The sequence came from a woman between 40 and 50 years old with Graves' hyperthyroidism. Sequenced material: blood. This rearrangement joins TRBV7-2 to TRBJ2-5, with 12 bases fitting TRBD2. The CDR3 region has the DNA TGTGCCAGCAACACAGATTCGACTAGCGGGAGAGAGACCCAGTACTTC. Translated: CASNTDSTSGRETQYF.